This T cell receptor beta chain was identified during a study of cytomegalovirus exposure and HLA in healthy donors. Study-wide results and caveats: In terms of immune exposure information, only CMV serostatus was available.

A multiplex PCR was run with 60 Vbeta primers and 13 Jbeta primers. Assay: immunoSEQ multiplex PCR; the TCRdb copy retains only in-frame clones and omits some. The data hold fewer than 95,000 clones, with 85% observed a single time. This CDR3 has 15 residues. Germline V gene data show CDR1 as SNHLY and CDR2 as FYNNEI. With 3 bases clipped from V and 3 bases from J, the junction kept 3 bases outside the gene matches. In its sample, this clone was seen a few times. Its antigen is currently unknown. Sequenced material: PBMCs. The receptor was isolated from a man aged 35 to 55 in good health and CMV-seropositive. The gene calls are TRBV2 and TRBJ2-3; 10 bases align to TRBD2. In DNA, the CDR3 is TGTGCCAGCAGTGAGCCTAGCGGGGGAACAGATACGCAGTATTTT. This translates into CASSEPSGGTDTQYF.